These 21 T cell receptor beta chains share one sample of origin, sequenced in a study of T cell responses to AZD1222 COVID-19 vaccine. Assay: immunoSEQ multiplex PCR; the TCRdb copy retains only in-frame clones and omits some. In the table there are over 90,000 clones, roughly 86% of which are singletons. This specimen consisted of peripheral blood, obtained on day 0 of AZD1222 vaccination. The receptors were gathered from an adult in good health.

V and J are TRBV10-3 and TRBJ2-7, with a tentative D call TRBD2 (6 bases). The CDR3 extends over 16 amino acids. The ends were cut back, 0 bases at V and 6 bases at J, with 18 bases in the middle. From germline, CDR1 is ENHRY and CDR2 SYGVKD. The DNA of the CDR3 is TGTGCCATCAGTGAGTCTCCTACTAGCCGGGTCGGCGAGCAGTACTTC. Amino acid sequence: CAISESPTSRVGEQYF.

The V and J genes are TRBV5-5 and TRBJ1-4; TRBD1 matches 12 bases. The germline V gene has CDR1 SGHKS and CDR2 YYEKEE (reference sequence). The junction had 5 bases not matched to a gene; V was cut back by 4 bases and J by 7 bases. This CDR3 region has 15 residues. The CDR3 sequence is CASSHPGQGAEKLFF. CDR3 DNA sequence: TGTGCCAGCAGCCATCCGGGACAGGGGGCTGAAAAACTGTTTTTT.

The genes are TRBV5-6 and TRBJ2-7; 10 bases line up with TRBD1. This CDR3 region has 15 residues. Germline-derived CDR1 and CDR2 are SGHDT and YYEEEE. The V segment lost 4 bases and the J segment 6 bases; nucleotides outside the gene matches: 10. The CDR3 here is CASSLDRGGSSEQYF. The CDR3 nucleotides are TGTGCCAGCAGCCTGGACAGGGGGGGAAGTAGCGAGCAGTACTTC.

The chain joins TRBV6-2 or TRBV6-3 to TRBJ2-7; 9 nucleotides line up with TRBD1. The CDR3 contains 15 residues. Per the germline V gene, CDR1 is MNHEY and CDR2 is SVGEGT. V lost 5 bases to trimming and J lost 2 bases; unmatched junction nucleotides: 7. The CDR3 DNA reads TGTGCCAGCAGTACAGGGGGCGCGACCCCCTACGAGCAGTACTTC. As protein: CASSTGGATPYEQYF.

This clone has a handful of counts. The chain links TRBV5-4 to TRBJ2-2; 8 bases are shared with TRBD2. CDR3 length equals 16 residues. V lost 0 bases to trimming and J lost 2 bases; unmatched junction nucleotides: 3. CDR1 and CDR2 (germline): SGHNT, YYREEE (reference sequence). This CDR3 reads CASSLGGGPNTGELFF. For the CDR3, the DNA is TGTGCCAGCAGCTTGGGCGGGGGGCCAAACACCGGGGAGCTGTTTTTT.

The chain joins TRBV7-2 to TRBJ2-7, with TRBD2 as a possible D gene (5 bases). CDR1 is SGHTA, CDR2 FQGNSA, per germline. The V and J ends lost 5 bases and 5 bases respectively, with 10 bases between them. The CDR3 is made up of 12 amino acids. CDR3 DNA sequence: TGTGCCAGCAGCGGCAACGGGAACGAGCAGTACTTC. Its translation is CASSGNGNEQYF.

V is TRBV12-5 and J is TRBJ1-2; 7 bases are shared with TRBD1. The J segment lost 4 bases and the V segment lost 4 bases, leaving 15 bases of the junction unmatched. The CDR3 has 17 residues. Germline lookup yields CDR1 LGHNT and CDR2 FRNRAP. CDR3: CASGWGAEGGPLYGYTF. The DNA for the CDR3 is TGTGCTAGTGGTTGGGGAGCGGAAGGGGGCCCCCTCTATGGCTACACCTTC. Full variable domain (missing parts from reference TRBV12-5 and TRBJ1-2): DARVTQTPRHKVTEMGQEVTMRCQPILGHNTVFWYRQTMMQGLELLAYFRNRAPLDDSGMPKDRFSAEMPDATLATLKIQPSEPRDSAVYFCASGWGAEGGPLYGYTFGSGTRLTVV.

The chain recombines TRBV6-5 with TRBJ1-6; D uncertain. This CDR3 contains 12 residues. Trimming removed 7 bases at V and 4 bases at J, with 5 bases between. Per germline, CDR1 MNHEY and CDR2 SVGAGI. The CDR3 region is CASNQYNSPLHF. The DNA for the CDR3 is TGTGCCAGCAATCAGTATAATTCACCCCTCCACTTT.

This clone was observed a single time. The chain couples TRBV6-1 to TRBJ1-1; D not certain. Trimming pared 6 bases from V and 0 bases from J, leaving 11 bases between. There are 14 residues in the CDR3. The germline V gene encodes CDR1 MNHNS and CDR2 SASEGT. The CDR3 spells CASSQAGMNTEAFF. The CDR3 nucleotides read TGTGCCAGCAGCCAGGCGGGTATGAACACTGAAGCTTTCTTT.

J is TRBJ1-2 and V is TRBV5-3; no clear D. TRBV5-3 is an open reading frame, and its role is uncertain. The CDR3 is 15 amino acids. V lost 0 bases and J lost 5, with 14 bases in between. The CDR3 spells CARSLEQLTGYGYTF. CDR3 sequence (DNA): TGTGCCAGAAGCTTGGAACAGTTAACGGGGTATGGCTACACCTTC.

The chain couples TRBV2 to TRBJ1-2; no clear D gene. Trimming removed 6 bases from V and 4 bases from J, with 15 bases in between. The CDR3 has 14 residues. Germline-derived CDR1 and CDR2 are SNHLY and FYNNEI. The CDR3 loop reads CASRMDGQGYGYTF. CDR3 DNA sequence: TGTGCCAGCAGGATGGACGGCCAAGGCTATGGCTACACCTTC.

The V call is TRBV28, the J call TRBJ1-1; D gene unclear. The CDR3 has 16 amino acids. Germline V gene sequence: CDR1 MDHEN, CDR2 SYDVKM. The V gene lost 3 bases and the J gene lost 0 bases, with 14 bases spanning the gap. This CDR3 is CASSFPADHMNTEAFF. As DNA, the CDR3 is TGTGCCAGCAGTTTTCCGGCAGACCACATGAACACTGAAGCTTTCTTT.

The chain links TRBV28 to TRBJ1-1; D is ambiguous. The length of the CDR3 is 13 residues. The germline V and J ends were trimmed by 5 bases and 4 bases, with 11 bases remaining between them. Per the germline V gene, CDR1 is MDHEN and CDR2 is SYDVKM. DNA for the CDR3: TGTGCCAGCAGTCCCTCCCTCCTCACTGAAGCTTTCTTT. It translates to CASSPSLLTEAFF.

This chain connects TRBV13 to TRBJ2-7, with TRBD1 matching 11 bases. The V gene's germline CDR1 is PRHDT and CDR2 FYEKMQ (reference sequence). V shed 5 bases and J 4 bases; nucleotides not matched to a gene: 4. This CDR3 has 14 amino acids. The CDR3 nucleotides read TGTGCCAGCAGCAAAGGGACAGGGGGATACGAGCAGTACTTC. Protein product: CASSKGTGGYEQYF.

This clone was detected only a few times. The chain has TRBV6-5 and TRBJ1-5, with unresolved D. With 5 bases removed from V and 2 bases from J, the gap between germline ends came to 7 bases. From germline, CDR1 is MNHEY and CDR2 SVGAGI. The CDR3 has 13 amino acids. The CDR3 DNA sequence: TGTGCCAGCAGTCAAAGGGGCAATCAGCCCCAGCATTTT. Translation gives CASSQRGNQPQHF.

The chain employs TRBV15 and TRBJ1-5, with 7 bases fitting TRBD1. The CDR3 sequence is 17 residues long. Trimming at V came to 0 bases and at J to 0 bases, leaving 5 bases not matched to a gene. The germline V gene has CDR1 LNHNV and CDR2 YYDKDF (reference sequence). CDR3 coding DNA: TGTGCCACCAGCAGAGAGGATGACAGGGTTAGCAATCAGCCCCAGCATTTT. It yields the protein CATSREDDRVSNQPQHF.

This chain uses TRBV7-2 with TRBJ2-1; D unresolved. The germline V gene has CDR1 SGHTA and CDR2 FQGNSA. Trimming shortened V by 5 bases and J by 1 base, and 15 bases separated the two germline ends. The length of the CDR3 is 16 residues. DNA of the CDR3: TGTGCCAGCAGCCCGATGGCTTATGGGTCCTACAATGAGCAGTTCTTC. This translates into CASSPMAYGSYNEQFF. Full variable domain (rest looked up from reference TRBV7-2 and TRBJ2-1): GAGVSQSPSNKVTEKGKDVELRCDPISGHTALYWYRQSLGQGLEFLIYFQGNSAPDKSGLPSDRFSAERTGGSVSTLTIQRTQQEDSAVYLCASSPMAYGSYNEQFFGPGTRLTVL.

The chain employs TRBV28 and TRBJ2-7, with TRBD1 matching over 9 bases. The J segment lost 0 bases and the V segment lost 6 bases, leaving 12 bases of the junction unmatched. CDR1 is MDHEN, CDR2 SYDVKM, per germline. The length of the CDR3 is 17 residues. The CDR3 loop reads CASSPPQGQGSSYEQYF. CDR3 bases: TGTGCCAGCAGCCCCCCGCAGGGACAGGGAAGCTCCTACGAGCAGTACTTC.

The chain couples TRBV7-3 to TRBJ1-3; a possible D gene is TRBD1 (5 bases). The V end was cut by 5 bases, the J end by 1 base, with 9 bases between. CDR3 length equals 14 residues. CDR1 is SGHTA and CDR2 is FQGTGA in the germline V gene. Here the CDR3 DNA reads TGTGCCAGCAGCCCGGGGGGATCTGGAAACACCATATATTTT. Its protein product is CASSPGGSGNTIYF.

The chain employs TRBV27 and TRBJ1-5, with D possibly being TRBD1 (5 bases). Germline CDR1 reads MNHEY; CDR2 reads SMNVEV (reference sequence). The V and J ends lost 2 bases and 3 bases respectively, with 11 bases between them. CDR3 length: 15 amino acids. The CDR3 nucleotides are TGTGCCAGCAGTTTAGGGGGACCGTACAATCAGCCCCAGCATTTT. Encoded protein: CASSLGGPYNQPQHF.

The rearrangement joins TRBV18 to TRBJ2-2; TRBD2 agrees at 9 bases. This CDR3 has 17 amino acids. V gave up 3 bases and J gave up 2 bases; unmatched junction bases: 7. Looked up from germline, CDR1 is KGHSH and CDR2 is LQKENI. The CDR3 DNA reads TGTGCCAGCTCACCCGCGGCGGGAGGGCCAAACACCGGGGAGCTGTTTTTT. Its protein product is CASSPAAGGPNTGELFF. Supplemented by reference TRBV18 and TRBJ2-2, the full variable domain reads NAGVMQNPRHLVRRRGQEARLRCSPMKGHSHVYWYRQLPEEGLKFMVYLQKENIIDESGMPKERFSAEFPKEGPSILRIQQVVRGDSAAYFCASSPAAGGPNTGELFFGEGSRLTVL.